This record covers a single T cell receptor (beta chain). The data were taken from a study of blood T cell repertoires in COVID-19. The table came from immunoSEQ multiplex PCR; TCRdb's copy has only in-frame clones and leaves some out. The table includes tens of thousands of clones, roughly 80% detected once. After removal of 4 bases from V and 8 bases from J, the junction contained 11 bases not matched to a gene. Germline-derived CDR1 and CDR2 are SGDLS and YYNGEE. The CDR3 contains 15 residues. The sequenced sample was peripheral blood. This chain links TRBV9 with TRBJ2-1; 8 bases are a match to TRBD1. The origin of this receptor is a human donor in a cohort sampled during active COVID-19. The DNA for the CDR3 is TGTGCCAGCAGCATCCCGACAGGGGATAATGATGAGCAGTTCTTC. Its protein product is CASSIPTGDNDEQFF.